The following is a TCR beta chain sequence with its context. Original handling: Amplification of reference gene primers was used by the study to estimate nucleated cell counts. Clones were read by immunoSEQ multiplex PCR, and TCRdb kept only the in-frame ones, dropping some. V, J and clone size derive from that table, while D and trimming were established from the DNA sequence. The sample consists of some 530,000 clones, approximately 85% of them appearing once. The length of the CDR3 is 13 residues. Trimming took 5 bases from V and 4 from J, leaving 11 bases between them. This record comes from a study of blood T cell repertoires in COVID-19. For the study at large: Whether acute or convalescent, the COVID-19 samples came from the United States, Italy and Spain. PBMCs, B-cell-depleted T cells, or T cells provided the cDNA or gDNA that made up the material.

The specimen was peripheral blood. The V and J genes are TRBV12-3 or TRBV12-4 and TRBJ1-1; D uncertain. This TCR was sampled from a human donor in a cohort sampled during active COVID-19. The CDR3 bases are TGTGCCAGCAGTCTAAACAGTTTCACTGAAGCTTTCTTT. Its translation is CASSLNSFTEAFF.